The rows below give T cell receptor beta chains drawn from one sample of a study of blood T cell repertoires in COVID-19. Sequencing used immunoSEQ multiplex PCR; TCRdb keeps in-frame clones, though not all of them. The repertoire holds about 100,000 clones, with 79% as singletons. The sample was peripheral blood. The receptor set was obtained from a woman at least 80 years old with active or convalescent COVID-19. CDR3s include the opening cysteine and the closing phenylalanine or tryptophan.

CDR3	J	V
CASRGGLSKQYF	TRBJ2-7	TRBV11-2
CASLGGGTSGSSYNEQFF	TRBJ2-1	TRBV19
CASSNGSSYNEQFF	TRBJ2-1	TRBV5-1
CASSAGGGQPQHF	TRBJ1-5	TRBV12-3/TRBV12-4
CASSGILPGQPQHF	TRBJ1-5	TRBV19
CASSATFVASREQYF	TRBJ2-7	TRBV2
CASSLQGSGELFF	TRBJ2-2	TRBV5-6
CASSPGTWGNTIYF	TRBJ1-3	TRBV5-1
CASSWDRGTYEQYF	TRBJ2-7	TRBV6-5
CASSLRRQGGGTEAFF	TRBJ1-1	TRBV7-2
CASSPRGRQFNEQFF	TRBJ2-1	TRBV7-3
CASSLAGGPYEQYF	TRBJ2-7	TRBV5-1
CASSPGTTYEQYF	TRBJ2-7	TRBV5-6
CSALRDRGYNEQFF	TRBJ2-1	TRBV29-1
CASSWDRGGLAKNIQYF	TRBJ2-4	TRBV28
CATSSGTGANYGYTF	TRBJ1-2	TRBV15
CASSAGTSGRRLSTDTQYF	TRBJ2-3	TRBV5-1
CASSQVVEGAQYF	TRBJ2-5	TRBV4-3
CASNKAGASYEQYF	TRBJ2-7	TRBV6-5
CASSLERQGRDREKLFF	TRBJ1-4	TRBV7-9
CSGQDRANEKLFF	TRBJ1-4	TRBV29-1
CASSPRRDRSYEQYF	TRBJ2-7	TRBV7-2
CASRPRTGSGNTIYF	TRBJ1-3	TRBV28
CASRGGPVNTIYF	TRBJ1-3	TRBV27
CASSLQGIGNTIYF	TRBJ1-3	TRBV7-2
CASSLSSGNTEAFF	TRBJ1-1	TRBV28
CASSSSTSGMGNYEQYF	TRBJ2-7	TRBV18
CASSLGLAGGWDTGELFF	TRBJ2-2	TRBV2
CASSPISNSGSENF	TRBJ2-5	TRBV7-2
CASSYQRQTYEQYF	TRBJ2-7	TRBV6-2/TRBV6-3
CASSLVGRAFRAGELFF	TRBJ2-2	TRBV7-6
CASSLVAGLNEQYF	TRBJ2-7	TRBV5-5
CASSEADSPLHF	TRBJ1-6	TRBV5-4
CASSSPSGTSTDTQYF	TRBJ2-3	TRBV27
CASSLYAGAGGSSDTQYF	TRBJ2-3	TRBV28
CASSGRDSRSNQPQHF	TRBJ1-5	TRBV6-6
CASSSAGAGQETQYF	TRBJ2-5	TRBV28
CASSESTGNQPQHF	TRBJ1-5	TRBV2
CSVARDMLEDTQYF	TRBJ2-3	TRBV29-1
CASSDPFPYEQYF	TRBJ2-7	TRBV6-1
CASSPGQGDKTQYF	TRBJ2-5	TRBV9
CASSLLAGPTDTQYF	TRBJ2-3	TRBV11-1
CASSPGEQETQYF	TRBJ2-5	TRBV28
CASSPPGGPMSYEQYF	TRBJ2-7	TRBV18
CASSRDFLASYEQYF	TRBJ2-7	TRBV6-2/TRBV6-3
CASQTLAGEQFF	TRBJ2-1	TRBV9
CASSRLPATNEKLFF	TRBJ1-4	TRBV27
CASSASRLAGLGDTQYF	TRBJ2-3	TRBV3-1/TRBV3-2
CASSSTADTEAFF	TRBJ1-1	TRBV18
CASSFGRASGNTIYF	TRBJ1-3	TRBV28
CASSVSPSGTSTDTQYF	TRBJ2-3	TRBV9
CASSREINRAEETQYF	TRBJ2-5	TRBV5-1
CSVGWRGSYNEQFF	TRBJ2-1	TRBV29-1
CASSLGQGAGDTQYF	TRBJ2-3	TRBV19
CASSKLPIGEVSGANVLTF	TRBJ2-6	TRBV7-2